This T cell receptor (beta chain) is from a study of T-cell reconstitution after alpha-beta-depleted transplantation in children. The CDR3 has 14 residues. V shed 5 bases and J 7 bases; nucleotides not matched to a gene: 7. The germline V gene has CDR1 DFQATT and CDR2 SNEGSKA (reference sequence). Molecular barcoding with unique molecular identifiers was used for the TCRbeta library. MiXCR was run by TCRdb on the PCR reads, yielding one entry per CDR3 protein. The sample carries 450,000 to 600,000 distinct CDR3 sequences, around 16% recorded once. In its sample, this clonotype was seen a few times. The sequence was collected from a human donor who donated a stem cell graft to a child with acute lymphoblastic leukemia. Material: PBMCs from the stem cell graft donor, obtained from the stem cell graft. This sequence joins TRBV20-1 and TRBJ2-2; TRBD1 matches 10 bases. The CDR3 is CSAGDRGRSGELFF. In DNA form, the CDR3 reads TGCAGTGCTGGGGACAGGGGACGTAGCGGGGAGCTGTTTTTT.